This TCR beta chain was identified during a study of CD8 T cells in Susac syndrome. From blood CD8+ and CD4+ T cells, the TCR beta chain was sequenced. Random-hexamer reverse transcription was applied to roughly 0.45 to 1 ug RNA. In TCRdb, the immunoSEQ multiplex PCR reads were re-called with MiXCR into one record per CDR3 protein. Among some 200,000 distinct CDR3 sequences listed, under 97% were seen once. V shed 0 bases, J shed 4 bases, and the junction held 6 bases outside the gene matches. CDR3 length: 15 residues. Germline V lookup: CDR1 GTSNPN, CDR2 SVGIG (reference sequence). The V and J genes are TRBV30 and TRBJ1-5, with TRBD1 identical over 7 bases. The receptor comes from a human donor with Susac syndrome. Sequenced material: CD4+ T cells from PBMCs. CDR3 in DNA: TGTGCCTGGAGTGTACTCGACAGGGTAAATCAGCCCCAGCATTTT. This gives the protein CAWSVLDRVNQPQHF.